The clone carrying this T cell receptor (beta chain) was detected only a few times. The junction departs from germline at one end; a sequencing error may be responsible. Researchers amplified the TCR beta CDR3 regions from RNA transcripts. TCR CDR3 regions were first amplified by RT-PCR with HTBI primers. TCRdb re-derived calls from the multiplex PCR reads in MiXCR, one entry per CDR3 protein. The sample shows hundreds of thousands of distinct CDR3 sequences, roughly 15% of them seen only once. The sample belongs to a study of T cells in Graves' hyperthyroidism and ophthalmopathy. The CDR3 has 19 residues. The germline CDR1 and CDR2 sequences are SGHAT and FQDESV (reference sequence).

This sequence was found in a woman aged 40 to 50 with Graves' ophthalmopathy. This sequence joins TRBV11-1 and TRBJ2-7; 11 nucleotides line up with TRBD2. What was sequenced was blood. CDR3 residues: CASSSPTSGTTNSLYEQHF. For the CDR3, the DNA is TGTGCCAGCAGCTCCCCGACTAGCGGGACCACGAACAGTCTCTACGAGCAGCACTTC.